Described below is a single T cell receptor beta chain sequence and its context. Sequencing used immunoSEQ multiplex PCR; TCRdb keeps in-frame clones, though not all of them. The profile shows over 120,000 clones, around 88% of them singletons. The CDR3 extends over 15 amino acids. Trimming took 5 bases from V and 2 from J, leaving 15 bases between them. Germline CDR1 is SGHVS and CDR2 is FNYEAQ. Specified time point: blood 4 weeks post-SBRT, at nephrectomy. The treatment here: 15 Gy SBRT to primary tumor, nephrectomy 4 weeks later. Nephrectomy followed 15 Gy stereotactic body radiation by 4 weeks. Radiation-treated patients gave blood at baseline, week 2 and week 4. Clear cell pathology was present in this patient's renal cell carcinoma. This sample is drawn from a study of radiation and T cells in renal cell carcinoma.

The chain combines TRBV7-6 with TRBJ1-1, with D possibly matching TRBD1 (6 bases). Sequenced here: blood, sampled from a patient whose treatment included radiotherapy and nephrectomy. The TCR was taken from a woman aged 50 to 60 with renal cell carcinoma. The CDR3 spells CASSLTTGYNTEAFF. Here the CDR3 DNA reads TGTGCCAGCAGCCTAACGACAGGATATAACACTGAAGCTTTCTTT.